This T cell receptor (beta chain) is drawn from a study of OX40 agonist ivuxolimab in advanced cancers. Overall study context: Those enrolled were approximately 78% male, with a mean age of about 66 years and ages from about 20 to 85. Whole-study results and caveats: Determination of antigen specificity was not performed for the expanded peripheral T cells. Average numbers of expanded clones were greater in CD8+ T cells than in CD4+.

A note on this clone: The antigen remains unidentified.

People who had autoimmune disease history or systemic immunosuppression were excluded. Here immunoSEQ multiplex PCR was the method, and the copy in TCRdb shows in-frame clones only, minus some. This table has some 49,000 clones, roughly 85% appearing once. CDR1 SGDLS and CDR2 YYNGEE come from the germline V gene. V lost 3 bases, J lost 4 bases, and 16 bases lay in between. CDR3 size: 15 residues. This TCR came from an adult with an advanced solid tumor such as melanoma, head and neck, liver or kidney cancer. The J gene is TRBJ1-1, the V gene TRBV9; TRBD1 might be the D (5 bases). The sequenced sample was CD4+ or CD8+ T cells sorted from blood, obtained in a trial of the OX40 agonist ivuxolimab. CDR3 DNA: TGTGCCAGCAGCGAAGGGGTTCAGGGAGGCACTGAAGCTTTCTTT. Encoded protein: CASSEGVQGGTEAFF.